This T cell receptor beta chain is from a study of blood T cell repertoires in COVID-19 (dated by TCRdb to 2018 to 2020). Turning to the overall study: Samples from collaborators originated in the United States, Italy and Spain and spanned both the acute and convalescent phases of COVID-19. Subjects who had been exposed to COVID-19, were actively infected with it, or had recovered from it provided the deeply sampled blood TCRbeta repertoires that made up the dataset. Where available, HLA class I and class II types were obtained from metadata supplied by the sample provider rather than from assay-based typing. The prospective study material was composed of cDNA or gDNA derived from T cells, B-cell-depleted T cells, or PBMCs. Nearly every sample came with metadata listing a de-identified subject ID, COVID-19 status, age in years and sex. The samples were drawn from two sources: the first 160 participants of the ongoing ImmuneRACE study, and over 1,000 subjects contributed by 6 global collaborators. The repertoires were released in a freely available public database meant as a resource for research on the immune response to SARS-CoV-2. Study-wide conclusions, independent of this receptor: The quantity of clinical and demographic metadata differed by source and by participant and was supplied without curation.

As regards this clone: Its antigen has not been determined. Base quality data are lacking; no much larger clone is found one base away.

Compared with germline, V lacks 2 bases and J lacks 3 bases; bases without a gene match: 2. The CDR3 contains 14 residues, cysteine and phenylalanine counted. Of the read, only the CDR3 DNA is kept; its 42 bases are in frame from base 1. From the germline V gene, CDR1 is KGHSH and CDR2 is LQKENI. Whole blood was collected in K2EDTA tubes by collaborating institutions according to the institutions' own protocols. For TCRbeta analysis, collaborators shipped samples in one of three forms: frozen whole blood, isolated PBMCs, or DNA extracted from either of those sample types. The immunoSEQ Assay, a bias-controlled multiplex PCR, was used to amplify TCRbeta CDR3 regions from genomic DNA. The authors' analysis ran thus. The number of nucleated cells in each sample was estimated from the amplification of reference gene primers within the assay. Sequence reads were collapsed and filtered to measure the absolute abundance of every unique TCRbeta CDR3 rearrangement. For each sample, productive Simpson clonality was calculated as the square root of Simpson's diversity index over productive rearrangements. The table was pulled from immuneACCESS by TCRdb, which kept in-frame rearrangements only. Such tables lose some clones; where checked, under half of the loss comes from unresolved V genes, and the rest has no known cause. V and J calls and clone size are as listed in that table; D and trimming were resolved from the DNA. The sample yields 200,000 to 250,000 clones; about 79% were counted once. The ten largest clones take up about 8.1% of the sample.

Source material: peripheral blood. In this chain, TRBV18 is recombined with TRBJ2-3; the central 7 bases match TRBD1. This sequence originates from a man older than 75 with acute or convalescent COVID-19. The bases read TGTGCCAGCTCACCATTGGGACAGACAGATACGCAGTATTTT. It encodes CASSPLGQTDTQYF.